Presented here are 20 T cell receptor beta chains from one specimen sequenced in a study of T cell responses to AZD1222 COVID-19 vaccine (dated by TCRdb to the early 2020s). The library was built by means of the immunoSEQ multiplex PCR assay. Imported from immuneACCESS, the table was reduced by TCRdb to in-frame sequences with V and J called. These copies leave out some clones; in studies compared against another copy, an unresolved V gene accounts for under half, and the cause of the remainder is not known. The sample has about 140,000 clones on record. Together, the top ten hold over 2% of the sample. Explained via the paper, the time point label denotes: baseline before first vaccination. Source material: peripheral blood. The receptors originated from an adult in good health.

This chain uses TRBV5-1 with TRBJ2-2, with D possibly matching TRBD1 (5 bases). The V end was cut by 3 bases, the J end by 6 bases, with 12 bases between. This CDR3 region has 14 residues. CDR1 is SGHRS, CDR2 YFSETQ, per germline. CDR3 nucleotides: TGCGCCAGCAGCTCCACAACAGGAGCCGGGGAGCTGTTTTTT. It codes for CASSSTTGAGELFF. Variable domain in full (rest from reference TRBV5-1 and TRBJ2-2): KAGVTQTPRYLIKTRGQQVTLSCSPISGHRSVSWYQQTPGQGLQFLFEYFSETQRNKGNFPGRFSGRQFSNSRSEMNVSTLELGDSALYLCASSSTTGAGELFFGEGSRLTVL.

On this clone itself: One junction end does not reproduce the germline sequence, and a read error may be involved. The chain has TRBV6-1 and TRBJ1-2, with D perhaps matching TRBD1 (5 bases). Germline V gene lookup returns CDR1 MNHNS and CDR2 SASEGT. CDR3 size: 11 residues. CDR3 nucleotide sequence: TGTGCCAGCAGTGAAGGGGGGGAGGATCACTTC. Translated, it gives CASSEGGEDHF.

J is TRBJ2-7 and V is TRBV5-1; unclear D gene. The CDR3 has 13 amino acids. Germline V gene lookup returns CDR1 SGHRS and CDR2 YFSETQ. V was pared by 4 bases and J by 5 bases, with 13 bases between. CDR3: CASSPGPLDEQYF. CDR3 DNA sequence: TGCGCCAGCAGCCCTGGTCCGCTCGACGAGCAGTACTTC.

V gene TRBV7-2 combines with J gene TRBJ2-3; 11 nucleotides agree with TRBD2. The CDR3 runs to 17 residues. Germline V CDR1 and CDR2: SGHTA, FQGNSA. V dropped 4 bases and J dropped 6; count of bases not matched to a gene: 12. CDR3 DNA sequence: TGTGCCAGCAGCTCGACAAAACTAGCGGGGGCTAGGGATACGCAGTATTTT. The encoded protein is CASSSTKLAGARDTQYF.

V and J are TRBV30 and TRBJ1-5; TRBD1 matches 7 bases. Germline V lookup: CDR1 GTSNPN, CDR2 SVGIG (reference sequence). CDR3 length: 13 residues. Trimming removed 3 bases from V and 6 bases from J; junction bases left unmatched: 5. The CDR3 DNA sequence: TGTGCCTGGAGAGACAGGGTTGGTCAGCCCCAGCATTTT. This encodes CAWRDRVGQPQHF.

The chain carries TRBV27 and TRBJ1-6; D gene uncertain. This CDR3 is built from 15 residues. Trimming cost V 4 bases and J 9 bases, with 16 bases left between them. Germline V gene lookup returns CDR1 MNHEY and CDR2 SMNVEV (reference sequence). Written as DNA, the CDR3 is TGTGCCAGCAGTTCGGCACGGCCCGGTGGTTCACCCCTCCACTTT. Translation gives CASSSARPGGSPLHF.

The chain employs TRBV4-2 and TRBJ2-7; 7 positions match TRBD1. J was trimmed by 7 bases and V by 0 bases; bases with no gene match: 6. The CDR3 covers 14 residues. Germline V gives CDR1 LGHNA, CDR2 YNFKEQ. In nucleotides, the CDR3 is TGTGCCAGCAGCCAAGATGGGACAGAGGGTGAGCAGTACTTC. Translation: CASSQDGTEGEQYF.

V and J are TRBV5-6 and TRBJ1-6; D not certain. Germline CDR1 reads SGHDT; CDR2 reads YYEEEE. V shed 0 bases and J shed 7 bases, with 11 bases lying between them. The CDR3 is 15 amino acids. In nucleotides, the CDR3 is TGTGCCAGCAGCTTGGGACCTTTAGGCAATTCACCCCTCCACTTT. It encodes CASSLGPLGNSPLHF.

The V and J genes are TRBV3-1 (or the pseudogene TRBV3-2) and TRBJ1-1; D may be TRBD1 (5 bases). The CDR3 is 13 amino acids. V lost 1 base and J 5 bases, leaving 8 bases between the germline ends. Germline-derived CDR1 and CDR2 are LGHDT and YNNKEL (reference sequence). This chain's CDR3 is CASSQGQGTEAFF. The DNA of the CDR3 is TGTGCCAGCAGCCAAGGCCAGGGTACTGAAGCTTTCTTT.

The J gene is TRBJ1-1, the V gene TRBV19; D unclear. Germline assignment: CDR1 LNHDA and CDR2 SQIVND (reference sequence). Trimming left V 3 bases short and J 0 bases short, with 11 bases between. This CDR3 is 15 amino acids long. The CDR3 is CASSMAYVMNTEAFF. DNA of the CDR3: TGTGCCAGTAGTATGGCGTACGTAATGAACACTGAAGCTTTCTTT.

The chain recombines TRBV5-6 with TRBJ1-1; 7 positions match TRBD1. The V gene's germline CDR1 is SGHDT and CDR2 YYEEEE. The CDR3 runs to 15 residues. V was pared by 5 bases and J by 4 bases, with 11 bases of the junction left unmatched. CDR3 nucleotides: TGTGCCAGCAGTAACGAACAGGGGCGTTTCACTGAAGCTTTCTTT. Translating it yields CASSNEQGRFTEAFF.

CDR3 bases: TGTGCCAGCAGCCTCCTCCACAACCGGGACAGCTCTAATGAAAAACTGTTTTTT. This encodes CASSLLHNRDSSNEKLFF. This chain uses TRBV7-9 with TRBJ1-4; TRBD1 aligns across 7 bases. Looked up from germline, CDR1 is SEHNR and CDR2 is FQNEAQ (reference sequence). V was pared by 5 bases and J by 3 bases, with 15 bases of the junction left unmatched. The CDR3 sequence is 18 residues long.

The rearrangement uses TRBV7-9 and TRBJ2-7; TRBD2 matches at 12 bases. The CDR3 sequence is 16 residues long. CDR1 and CDR2 (germline): SEHNR, FQNEAQ (reference sequence). J lost 6 bases, V lost 5 bases, and 11 bases had no gene match. CDR3 residues: CASSPHLAGGPGEQYF. The DNA of the CDR3 is TGTGCCAGCAGCCCTCACCTAGCGGGGGGGCCGGGCGAGCAGTACTTC.

This chain joins TRBV5-6 and TRBJ1-2, with a possible D match to TRBD1 (6 bases). The CDR3 runs to 13 residues. The V gene's germline CDR1 is SGHDT and CDR2 YYEEEE. Trimming left V 2 bases short and J 4 bases short, with 9 bases between. DNA for the CDR3: TGTGCCAGCAGCTTACGGGGGGCCTATGGCTACACCTTC. It codes for CASSLRGAYGYTF.

V gene TRBV5-1 combines with J gene TRBJ1-5; D is ambiguous. Per the germline V gene, CDR1 is SGHRS and CDR2 is YFSETQ. The CDR3 runs to 15 residues. V dropped 1 base and J dropped 0 bases, with 8 bases sitting between them. This CDR3 reads CASSLRRDSNQPQHF. CDR3 in DNA: TGCGCCAGCAGCTTGCGGAGGGATAGCAATCAGCCCCAGCATTTT.

V and J are TRBV30 and TRBJ1-1; D unresolved. Looked up from germline, CDR1 is GTSNPN and CDR2 is SVGIG (reference sequence). This CDR3 contains 11 residues. V was cut by 6 bases and J by 1 base, with 6 bases left in between. The CDR3 DNA reads TGTGCCTGTGAGAGGAACACTGAAGCTTTCTTT. Its protein is CACERNTEAFF.

J is TRBJ2-2 and V is TRBV4-1, with a tentative D call TRBD1 (6 bases). CDR3 length: 14 residues. Trimming cost V 8 bases and J 7 bases, with 17 bases left between them. Germline loops: CDR1 MGHRA, CDR2 YSYEKL. The CDR3 DNA sequence: TGCGCCAGCCGACGGGACACGCGAGACGGGGAGCTGTTTTTT. It specifies CASRRDTRDGELFF.

The chain couples TRBV3-1 (or the pseudogene TRBV3-2) to TRBJ2-1; TRBD1 agrees at 8 bases. Losses at the gene ends were 5 bases for V and 6 bases for J; bases not matched to a gene: 12. This CDR3 has 16 residues. In germline, CDR1 is LGHDT, CDR2 YNNKEL (reference sequence). The DNA for the CDR3 is TGTGCCAGCAGCAAACCCGGGACAGGAATCCCCAATGAGCAGTTCTTC. Translation gives CASSKPGTGIPNEQFF.

V gene TRBV27 combines with J gene TRBJ2-2, with 10 positions matching TRBD2. J lost 4 bases, V lost 6 bases, and 8 bases had no gene match. Germline V gene data show CDR1 as MNHEY and CDR2 as SMNVEV (reference sequence). CDR3 size: 16 residues. CDR3 DNA sequence: TGTGCCAGCAGGCTACTAGCGGGGTATCCCACCGGGGAGCTGTTTTTT. Its protein is CASRLLAGYPTGELFF.

V is TRBV5-1 and J is TRBJ1-2; tentatively, D is TRBD1 (6 bases). Per germline, CDR1 SGHRS and CDR2 YFSETQ. The CDR3 runs 14 residues. Trimming shortened V by 4 bases and J by 4 bases, and 14 bases separated the two germline ends. CDR3 sequence: CASSTGTPLYGYTF. CDR3 DNA sequence: TGCGCCAGCAGCACCGGGACACCGCTCTATGGCTACACCTTC.